This is a list of T cell receptor beta chains from one sample in a study of response to subunit inactivated influenza vaccine. In TCRdb, the RT-PCR reads were re-called with MiXCR into one record per CDR3 protein. The sample includes 500,000 to 600,000 distinct CDR3 sequences, around 13% seen only once; the top ten take less than 15%. Here the sequenced sample was PBMCs from blood, taken 45 days after vaccination. These TCRs come from a man between 50 and 59 years old who received an inactivated influenza vaccine. CDR3s include the opening cysteine and the closing phenylalanine or tryptophan. A D gene is named only where the DNA matches it firmly. Clone size appears in some rows only: once, few, many, or a class for an expanded clone.

clone_size: few; j_call: TRBJ2-7; d_call: TRBD1; v_call: TRBV20-1; cdr3_aa: CSARDPGGEQYF; cdr3_nt: TGCAGTGCTAGAGATCCAGGGGGCGAGCAGTACTTC
clone_size: -; j_call: TRBJ2-5; d_call: -; v_call: TRBV4-3; cdr3_aa: CASSQERSQNQETQYF; cdr3_nt: TGCGCCAGCAGCCAAGAACGGTCGCAGAACCAAGAGACCCAGTACTTC
clone_size: -; j_call: TRBJ2-3; d_call: TRBD2; v_call: TRBV20-1; cdr3_aa: CSARAGTSGLTDTQYF; cdr3_nt: TGCAGTGCTAGAGCTGGGACTAGCGGTCTCACAGATACGCAGTATTTT
clone_size: -; j_call: TRBJ2-3; d_call: -; v_call: TRBV3-1; cdr3_aa: CASSPRFIWADPDTQYF; cdr3_nt: TGTGCCAGCAGCCCCCGATTTATTTGGGCAGATCCAGATACGCAGTATTTT
clone_size: -; j_call: TRBJ2-2; d_call: -; v_call: TRBV12-3/TRBV12-4; cdr3_aa: CASSVGGTVTGELFF; cdr3_nt: TGTGCCAGCAGCGTCGGCGGGACAGTCACCGGGGAGCTGTTTTTT
clone_size: -; j_call: TRBJ2-5; d_call: TRBD1; v_call: TRBV3-1; cdr3_aa: CASSQGQGYQETQYF; cdr3_nt: TGTGCCAGCAGCCAGGGACAGGGATACCAAGAGACCCAGTACTTC
clone_size: few; j_call: TRBJ2-7; d_call: TRBD1; v_call: TRBV15; cdr3_aa: CASQDRGSLSDEQYF; cdr3_nt: TGTGCCTCCCAGGACAGGGGAAGTCTCTCCGACGAGCAGTACTTC
clone_size: -; j_call: TRBJ2-5; d_call: -; v_call: TRBV27; cdr3_aa: CASSLSLAGLETQYF; cdr3_nt: TGTGCCAGCAGTTTATCGTTAGCAGGGTTGGAGACCCAGTACTTC
clone_size: -; j_call: TRBJ2-7; d_call: -; v_call: TRBV20-1; cdr3_aa: CSASRAGSSYEQYF; cdr3_nt: TGCAGTGCTAGTCGTGCGGGTAGCTCCTACGAGCAGTACTTC
clone_size: few; j_call: TRBJ1-5; d_call: -; v_call: TRBV10-1; cdr3_aa: CASGRRPSNQPQHF; cdr3_nt: TGCGCCAGCGGAAGACGTCCTAGCAATCAGCCCCAGCATTTT
clone_size: -; j_call: TRBJ2-1; d_call: -; v_call: TRBV4-1; cdr3_aa: CASSQYAPGGEQFF; cdr3_nt: TGCGCCAGCAGCCAATATGCACCCGGAGGTGAGCAGTTCTTC
clone_size: -; j_call: TRBJ1-1; d_call: -; v_call: TRBV7-6; cdr3_aa: CASSSRAGDPRAFF; cdr3_nt: TGTGCCAGCAGCTCTAGAGCAGGGGACCCAAGGGCTTTCTTT
clone_size: -; j_call: TRBJ2-5; d_call: TRBD2; v_call: TRBV4-3; cdr3_aa: CASSLGTSGIRETQYF; cdr3_nt: TGCGCCAGCAGCCTAGGGACTAGCGGGATCAGGGAGACCCAGTACTTC
clone_size: -; j_call: TRBJ2-7; d_call: -; v_call: TRBV28; cdr3_aa: CASSLGITSSPSYEQYF; cdr3_nt: TGTGCCAGCAGTTTGGGTATAACTAGTTCCCCTTCCTACGAGCAGTACTTC
clone_size: few; j_call: TRBJ1-5; d_call: -; v_call: TRBV5-6; cdr3_aa: CASSWRQSNQPQHF; cdr3_nt: TGTGCCAGCAGCTGGCGACAGAGCAATCAGCCCCAGCATTTT
clone_size: few; j_call: TRBJ2-1; d_call: -; v_call: TRBV20-1; cdr3_aa: CSARDEQVSYNEQFF; cdr3_nt: TGCAGTGCTAGAGATGAACAGGTATCCTACAATGAGCAGTTCTTC
clone_size: few; j_call: TRBJ1-5; d_call: -; v_call: TRBV7-8; cdr3_aa: CASTLLAGWHQPQHF; cdr3_nt: TGTGCCAGCACACTTTTGGCCGGCTGGCATCAGCCCCAGCATTTT
clone_size: few; j_call: TRBJ2-1; d_call: -; v_call: TRBV11-2; cdr3_aa: CASSHQVDEQFF; cdr3_nt: TGTGCCAGCAGCCACCAGGTAGATGAGCAGTTCTTC
clone_size: -; j_call: TRBJ1-1; d_call: -; v_call: TRBV18; cdr3_aa: CASSPPARGMNTEAFF; cdr3_nt: TGTGCCAGCTCACCACCGGCCAGGGGAATGAACACTGAAGCTTTCTTT
clone_size: -; j_call: TRBJ1-6; d_call: TRBD1; v_call: TRBV18; cdr3_aa: CASSLLGQGESPLHF; cdr3_nt: TGTGCCAGCTCACTGTTGGGGCAGGGGGAATCACCCCTCCACTTT
clone_size: -; j_call: TRBJ2-3; d_call: TRBD1; v_call: TRBV24-1; cdr3_aa: CATSDLVTGASSDTQYF; cdr3_nt: TGTGCCACCAGTGATTTAGTGACAGGGGCGTCCTCAGATACGCAGTATTTT
clone_size: -; j_call: TRBJ1-1; d_call: -; v_call: TRBV7-8; cdr3_aa: CASSLDRGSDTEAFF; cdr3_nt: TGTGCCAGCAGCTTAGATCGAGGAAGCGACACTGAAGCTTTCTTT
clone_size: few; j_call: TRBJ2-7; d_call: -; v_call: TRBV7-2; cdr3_aa: CASSPDQASSSYEQYF; cdr3_nt: TGTGCCAGCAGCCCCGACCAGGCGTCTAGCTCCTACGAGCAGTACTTC
clone_size: -; j_call: TRBJ2-1; d_call: TRBD2; v_call: TRBV5-1; cdr3_aa: CASSTSGGIDEQFF; cdr3_nt: TGCGCCAGCAGCACTAGCGGGGGGATCGATGAGCAGTTCTTC
clone_size: many; j_call: TRBJ2-2; d_call: -; v_call: TRBV12-3/TRBV12-4; cdr3_aa: CASSYSYTGELFF; cdr3_nt: TGTGCCAGCAGTTACAGTTACACCGGGGAGCTGTTTTTT
clone_size: few; j_call: TRBJ1-5; d_call: -; v_call: TRBV3-1; cdr3_aa: CASSQAQHF; cdr3_nt: TGTGCCAGCAGCCAAGCCCAGCATTTT
clone_size: few; j_call: TRBJ2-5; d_call: -; v_call: TRBV4-2; cdr3_aa: CASSQGVQDYQETQYF; cdr3_nt: TGTGCCAGCAGCCAAGGAGTACAGGACTACCAAGAGACCCAGTACTTC
clone_size: -; j_call: TRBJ1-5; d_call: TRBD1; v_call: TRBV15; cdr3_aa: CATSDRGASNQPQHF; cdr3_nt: TGTGCCACCAGCGACAGGGGGGCAAGCAATCAGCCCCAGCATTTT
clone_size: -; j_call: TRBJ2-2; d_call: TRBD2; v_call: TRBV11-2; cdr3_aa: CASSPPPDSGRALIGELFF; cdr3_nt: TGTGCCAGCAGCCCACCCCCCGACAGCGGGAGGGCCCTCATCGGGGAGCTGTTTTTT
clone_size: -; j_call: TRBJ1-5; d_call: -; v_call: TRBV5-1; cdr3_aa: CASSLEGGSGQPQHF; cdr3_nt: TGCGCCAGCAGCTTGGAGGGGGGGTCGGGTCAGCCCCAGCATTTT
clone_size: many; j_call: TRBJ2-1; d_call: TRBD1; v_call: TRBV5-1; cdr3_aa: CASGTGYNEQFF; cdr3_nt: TGCGCCAGCGGGACAGGGTACAATGAGCAGTTCTTC
clone_size: -; j_call: TRBJ2-5; d_call: TRBD2; v_call: TRBV5-1; cdr3_aa: CASSSSPAGGQETQYF; cdr3_nt: TGCGCCAGCAGCTCCTCCCCCGCGGGAGGGCAAGAGACCCAGTACTTC
clone_size: -; j_call: TRBJ2-3; d_call: TRBD2; v_call: TRBV4-3; cdr3_aa: CASSQAGGPSDTQYF; cdr3_nt: TGCGCCAGCAGCCAGGCGGGGGGTCCCTCCGATACGCAGTATTTT
clone_size: few; j_call: TRBJ2-2; d_call: -; v_call: TRBV12-3/TRBV12-4; cdr3_aa: CASSFKGNTGELFF; cdr3_nt: TGTGCCAGCAGTTTTAAGGGTAACACCGGGGAGCTGTTTTTT
clone_size: -; j_call: TRBJ2-7; d_call: -; v_call: TRBV20-1; cdr3_aa: CSASRSYEQYF; cdr3_nt: TGCAGTGCTAGTCGGTCCTACGAGCAGTACTTC
clone_size: few; j_call: TRBJ2-1; d_call: TRBD2; v_call: TRBV24-1; cdr3_aa: CATSDPGLAGVGLYNEQFF; cdr3_nt: TGTGCCACCAGTGATCCGGGACTAGCGGGAGTGGGGCTCTACAATGAGCAGTTCTTC
clone_size: -; j_call: TRBJ2-1; d_call: TRBD2; v_call: TRBV20-1; cdr3_aa: CSAPPAGGPDNEQFF; cdr3_nt: TGCAGTGCTCCCCCGGCGGGAGGGCCGGACAATGAGCAGTTCTTC
clone_size: many; j_call: TRBJ2-5; d_call: TRBD1; v_call: TRBV29-1; cdr3_aa: CSVTRQGYGQETQYF; cdr3_nt: TGCAGCGTGACGAGACAGGGGTATGGGCAAGAGACCCAGTACTTC
clone_size: -; j_call: TRBJ1-3; d_call: -; v_call: TRBV5-1; cdr3_aa: CASSLTGIGNTIYF; cdr3_nt: TGCGCCAGCAGCTTGACAGGGATTGGAAACACCATATATTTT
clone_size: -; j_call: TRBJ2-7; d_call: TRBD2; v_call: TRBV12-3/TRBV12-4; cdr3_aa: CASSLAMGREIPYEQYF; cdr3_nt: TGTGCCAGCAGTTTAGCGATGGGGCGGGAGATTCCCTACGAGCAGTACTTC
clone_size: many; j_call: TRBJ1-6; d_call: -; v_call: TRBV9; cdr3_aa: CASSVDVGLYSPLHF; cdr3_nt: TGTGCCAGCAGCGTAGATGTAGGGCTCTATTCACCCCTCCACTTT
clone_size: few; j_call: TRBJ1-4; d_call: -; v_call: TRBV5-1; cdr3_aa: CASSLNAENEKLFF; cdr3_nt: TGCGCCAGCAGCTTGAACGCTGAAAATGAAAAACTGTTTTTT
clone_size: -; j_call: TRBJ2-7; d_call: -; v_call: TRBV20-1; cdr3_aa: CSASPFTGSSYEQYF; cdr3_nt: TGCAGTGCTAGCCCCTTCACAGGGAGCTCCTACGAGCAGTACTTC
clone_size: -; j_call: TRBJ2-3; d_call: TRBD2; v_call: TRBV6-2/TRBV6-3; cdr3_aa: CASSGERGSTDTQYF; cdr3_nt: TGTGCCAGCTCGGGGGAGCGGGGGAGCACAGATACGCAGTATTTT
clone_size: -; j_call: TRBJ2-7; d_call: -; v_call: TRBV12-3/TRBV12-4; cdr3_aa: CASSLTGINEQYF; cdr3_nt: TGTGCCAGCAGTCTGACAGGTATCAACGAGCAGTACTTC
clone_size: -; j_call: TRBJ2-1; d_call: TRBD2; v_call: TRBV7-3; cdr3_aa: CASSETTGGIGNEQFF; cdr3_nt: TGTGCCAGCAGTGAGACAACGGGGGGGATCGGCAATGAGCAGTTCTTC
clone_size: -; j_call: TRBJ2-7; d_call: -; v_call: TRBV20-1; cdr3_aa: CSGRQRTYEQYF; cdr3_nt: TGCAGTGGTAGACAGAGAACCTACGAGCAGTACTTC
clone_size: few; j_call: TRBJ1-6; d_call: -; v_call: TRBV10-3; cdr3_aa: CAITPGPKDSPLHF; cdr3_nt: TGTGCCATCACTCCAGGCCCGAAGGATTCACCCCTCCACTTT
clone_size: few; j_call: TRBJ2-1; d_call: -; v_call: TRBV11-1; cdr3_aa: CASSLSYRRLTRYNEQFF; cdr3_nt: TGTGCCAGCAGCTTAAGCTACAGGCGCCTGACAAGATACAATGAGCAGTTCTTC
clone_size: -; j_call: TRBJ2-2; d_call: TRBD2; v_call: TRBV7-6; cdr3_aa: CASSLGLADRGTGELFF; cdr3_nt: TGTGCCAGCAGCTTGGGACTAGCGGATCGAGGGACCGGGGAGCTGTTTTTT
clone_size: few; j_call: TRBJ1-2; d_call: -; v_call: TRBV7-2; cdr3_aa: CASSPHGYYGYTF; cdr3_nt: TGTGCCAGCAGCCCCCACGGGTACTATGGCTACACCTTC
clone_size: few; j_call: TRBJ2-4; d_call: -; v_call: TRBV24-1; cdr3_aa: CATSEGENIQYF; cdr3_nt: TGTGCCACCAGTGAGGGTGAAAACATTCAGTACTTC
clone_size: -; j_call: TRBJ2-1; d_call: -; v_call: TRBV20-1; cdr3_aa: CSATATGTVDNEQFF; cdr3_nt: TGCAGTGCCACAGCAACCGGGACTGTAGACAATGAGCAGTTCTTC
clone_size: -; j_call: TRBJ2-7; d_call: -; v_call: TRBV5-1; cdr3_aa: CASSAAPTYEQYF; cdr3_nt: TGCGCCAGCAGCGCAGCCCCAACCTACGAGCAGTACTTC
clone_size: -; j_call: TRBJ1-1; d_call: TRBD1; v_call: TRBV6-1; cdr3_aa: CASRGTGGRNTEAFF; cdr3_nt: TGTGCCAGCAGAGGGACAGGGGGACGGAACACTGAAGCTTTCTTT
clone_size: few; j_call: TRBJ2-1; d_call: -; v_call: TRBV27; cdr3_aa: CASSKNAGTNEQFF; cdr3_nt: TGTGCCAGCAGTAAGAATGCGGGGACCAATGAGCAGTTCTTC
clone_size: -; j_call: TRBJ1-5; d_call: -; v_call: TRBV6-1; cdr3_aa: CASSGQHNQPQHF; cdr3_nt: TGTGCCAGCAGCGGACAGCACAATCAGCCCCAGCATTTT
clone_size: -; j_call: TRBJ2-4; d_call: -; v_call: TRBV10-3; cdr3_aa: CAISELWGSKAIQYF; cdr3_nt: TGTGCCATCAGTGAACTCTGGGGGAGTAAGGCCATTCAGTACTTC
clone_size: -; j_call: TRBJ2-7; d_call: -; v_call: TRBV21-1; cdr3_aa: CASSKVGSVYEQYF; cdr3_nt: TGTGCCAGCAGCAAAGTGGGTAGCGTATACGAGCAGTACTTC